These T cell receptor beta chains were read from a single sample in a study of blood T cell repertoires in COVID-19. Method: immunoSEQ multiplex PCR; TCRdb's copy keeps in-frame clones and lacks some. The data hold more than 300,000 clones, with over 75% observed a single time. The sample consisted of PBMCs or T cells enriched from blood (not recorded which). The receptors come from a man aged 40-49 years in a cohort exposed to, infected with or recovered from COVID-19 (not recorded which). The CDR3 runs from the conserved cysteine through the conserved F or W. The D gene is left open where the match is weak. The listing skips clone size in some rows; elsewhere it reads once, few, many or a size class.

size	D	V	J	DNA	CDR3
.	TRBD2	TRBV10-2	TRBJ2-1	TGCGCCAGCAGACGTACGGGCGGGAGGATCTACAATGAGCAGTTCTTC	CASRRTGGRIYNEQFF
few	TRBD2	TRBV10-1	TRBJ2-5	TGCGCCAGCAGTGAGACCCTAGCGGGAGGGCAAGAGACCCAGTACTTC	CASSETLAGGQETQYF
.	TRBD2	TRBV19	TRBJ2-5	TGTGCCAGTAGCACTAGCGGGAGATCAGGGACCCAGTACTTC	CASSTSGRSGTQYF
once	TRBD2	TRBV5-8	TRBJ2-7	TGTGCCAGCAGCTTGGGTTGGCGGGAGGGCCGGTCCTACGAGCAGTACTTC	CASSLGWREGRSYEQYF
once	TRBD1	TRBV6-5	TRBJ2-7	TGTGCCAGCAGTCAGGACAGGGGGTCACGCGAGCAGTACTTC	CASSQDRGSREQYF
.	.	TRBV4-2	TRBJ2-1	TGTGCCAGCAGCCAAGATCAGGGGGGAAATGAGCAGTTCTTC	CASSQDQGGNEQFF
once	TRBD1	TRBV28	TRBJ1-4	TGTGCCACTACAGGGACAGGTTTAGAAAAACTGTTTTTT	CATTGTGLEKLFF
once	.	TRBV30	TRBJ1-2	TGTGCCTGGAGCAAGGGGTACTCGGATGGCTACACCTTC	CAWSKGYSDGYTF
.	TRBD1	TRBV19	TRBJ1-2	TGTGCCAGTAGTATAGACTCCGGGACAGGGATTGGCTACACCTTC	CASSIDSGTGIGYTF
medium-sized	.	TRBV7-2	TRBJ2-2	TGTGCCAGCAGCCTCTACGGGGAGCTGTTTTTT	CASSLYGELFF
.	.	TRBV18	TRBJ2-7	TGTGCCAGCTCACCATCAGGGTCGTCCGAGCAGTACTTC	CASSPSGSSEQYF
.	.	TRBV11-2	TRBJ2-5	TGTGCCAGCAGCACGGGACTCCAAGAGACCCAGTACTTC	CASSTGLQETQYF
.	.	TRBV28	TRBJ1-5	TGTGCCAGCAGTCCTGCGACAGCTACAGATAGCAATCAGCCCCAGCATTTT	CASSPATATDSNQPQHF
.	.	TRBV9	TRBJ2-1	TGTGCCAGCAGCCTCCATTTCGACATCTCCTACAATGAGCAGTTCTTC	CASSLHFDISYNEQFF
.	TRBD1	TRBV18	TRBJ1-1	TGTGCCAGCTCGGTCCGGGACAGGGCGATAGGAGCTTTCTTT	CASSVRDRAIGAFF
.	.	TRBV2	TRBJ2-5	TGTGCCAGCAGTGGACAGGCCGAACAGACCCAGTACTTC	CASSGQAEQTQYF
.	TRBD2	TRBV7-9	TRBJ2-7	TGTGCCAGCAGCTTAGCCCCTGGACTAGCGGGAGGAACCTACGAGCAGTACTTC	CASSLAPGLAGGTYEQYF
once	TRBD2	TRBV9	TRBJ2-2	TGTGCCAGCAGAGGACAAGCGGGAGGTACCGGGGAGCTGTTTTTT	CASRGQAGGTGELFF
.	TRBD1	TRBV6-2/TRBV6-3	TRBJ1-5	TGTGCCAGCAGTTACTCGTCAGGGGGCGATCAGCCCCAGCATTTT	CASSYSSGGDQPQHF
.	.	TRBV19	TRBJ1-5	TGTGCCAGCCGGCGGTATAGCAATCAGCCCCAGCATTTT	CASRRYSNQPQHF
once	.	TRBV2	TRBJ1-4	TGTGCCAGCAGTGGGGCCATCCAACTGTTTTTT	CASSGAIQLFF
.	.	TRBV15	TRBJ2-1	TGTGCCACCAGCAGAGATCCCAGGGCGGCCTACAATGAGCAGTTCTTC	CATSRDPRAAYNEQFF
.	TRBD1	TRBV29-1	TRBJ2-7	TGCAGCGCTACCGGGACAGGGGTCTCCTACGAGCAGTACTTC	CSATGTGVSYEQYF
.	.	TRBV19	TRBJ2-7	TGTGCCAGTAGTATCTATAGCAGAAGTTTTACTTTTCCCTACGAGCAGTACTTC	CASSIYSRSFTFPYEQYF
.	TRBD1	TRBV5-1	TRBJ1-1	TGCGCCAGCAGTATCACGGACAGGCGGAAGACTGAAGCTTTCTTT	CASSITDRRKTEAFF
.	.	TRBV7-9	TRBJ1-2	TGTGCCAGCAGCTTAGCACAGGCGAACTATGGCTACACCTTC	CASSLAQANYGYTF
once	TRBD1	TRBV6-5	TRBJ2-7	TGTGCCAGCAGTTATCGAGGGACAGGGGTCGAGCAGTACTTC	CASSYRGTGVEQYF
few	.	TRBV2	TRBJ1-1	TGTGCCAGCAGTGAACGCGGGGTCCAGGCTTTCTTT	CASSERGVQAFF
.	TRBD2	TRBV5-4	TRBJ2-7	TGTGCCAGCACCCAAGCGGGAGGGCCTGGGGAGCAGTACTTC	CASTQAGGPGEQYF
.	.	TRBV19	TRBJ2-2	TGTGCCAGTAGGGGGACAACCTTGAACACCGGGGAGCTGTTTTTT	CASRGTTLNTGELFF
.	.	TRBV2	TRBJ2-1	TGTGCCAGCAGTGAAGATACCTACAATGAGCAGTTCTTC	CASSEDTYNEQFF
.	TRBD1	TRBV7-9	TRBJ1-3	TGTGCCAGCAGCTATGTCAGGGGGGCTGGAAACACCATATATTTT	CASSYVRGAGNTIYF
.	.	TRBV5-1	TRBJ2-1	TGCGCCAGCAGCTTGGCCGTGGGAGGTGCTGGTGAGCAGTTCTTC	CASSLAVGGAGEQFF
once	TRBD2	TRBV7-2	TRBJ2-5	TGTGCCAGCAGCTTAGATAGCGGGAGGGCGGAGACCCAGTACTTC	CASSLDSGRAETQYF
.	TRBD2	TRBV7-2	TRBJ2-3	TGTGCCAGCAGCGACAGACTAGCGGGAGTGGCAGATACGCAGTATTTT	CASSDRLAGVADTQYF
.	TRBD1	TRBV9	TRBJ1-2	TGTGCCAGCAGCGTAGGTGGGACAGGGGGAGGGGAGTATGGCTACACCTTC	CASSVGGTGGGEYGYTF
.	TRBD1	TRBV29-1	TRBJ2-7	TGCAGCGTCATGACAGGGGGCTACGAGCAGTACTTC	CSVMTGGYEQYF
.	TRBD2	TRBV10-3	TRBJ2-3	TGTGCCATCAGTGACCCAGGGCTAGCGGGAGGCAACACAGATACGCAGTATTTT	CAISDPGLAGGNTDTQYF
.	.	TRBV2	TRBJ1-5	TGTGCCAGCAGTGATAGGCGGGGGGGGCAGCCCCAGCATTTT	CASSDRRGGQPQHF